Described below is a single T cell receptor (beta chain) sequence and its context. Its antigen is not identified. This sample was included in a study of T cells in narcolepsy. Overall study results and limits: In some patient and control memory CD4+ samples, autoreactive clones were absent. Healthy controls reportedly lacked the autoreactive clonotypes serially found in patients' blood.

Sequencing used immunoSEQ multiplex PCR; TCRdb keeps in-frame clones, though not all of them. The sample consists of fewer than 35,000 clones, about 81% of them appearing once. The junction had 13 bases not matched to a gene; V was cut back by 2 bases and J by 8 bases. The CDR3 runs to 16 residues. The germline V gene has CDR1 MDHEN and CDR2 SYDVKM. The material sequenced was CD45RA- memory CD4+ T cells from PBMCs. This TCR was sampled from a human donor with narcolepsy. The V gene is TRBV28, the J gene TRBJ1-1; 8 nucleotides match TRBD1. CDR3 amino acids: CASSLIGQGAPTEAFF. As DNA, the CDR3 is TGTGCCAGCAGTTTAATAGGGCAGGGGGCACCGACAGAAGCTTTCTTT.